The T cell receptor beta chain under discussion was sequenced for a study of shared clonotypes between healthy human individuals. This CDR3 region has 16 residues. CDR1 is WNHNN, CDR2 SYGVQD, per germline (reference sequence). V shed 3 bases and J shed 5 bases, with 17 bases lying between them. Assay used: immunoSEQ multiplex PCR; TCRdb lists only in-frame clones, some missing. Of 2.5 million or so clones listed, 90% to 95% are singletons. The sequence came from a man between 18 and 35 years old in good health. The chain joins TRBV10-1 to TRBJ2-1; D tentatively reads TRBD1 or TRBD2 (6 bases each). Sequencing was carried out using naive CD4+ T cells sorted from blood. This sample's subset: CD45RA+ positively selected. CDR3 sequence: CASSEKGLGGHNEQFF. The CDR3 DNA reads TGCGCCAGCAGTGAAAAGGGTCTAGGGGGGCACAATGAGCAGTTCTTC.